This TCR beta chain was found in a study of beta chain features in type 1 diabetes. About the research overall: Age, gender, cell numbers and subset yield matched between patients and controls. Overall study findings and caveats: Among patients, naive, central memory and Treg TCRB repertoires appeared more similar than among healthy donors. Type 1 diabetes patients showed a moderate but significant shortening of TCRB CDR3s in all four CD4+ subsets.

This clone was detected a few times. Its specificity is unknown. This CDR3 spans 16 amino acids. CDR1 is SGHDN and CDR2 is FVKESK in the germline V gene. Trimming took 4 bases from V and 0 from J, leaving 14 bases between them. The isolated RNA, all of it, was reverse transcribed, so expressed TCRB transcripts were what got sequenced. Assay used: immunoSEQ multiplex PCR; TCRdb lists only in-frame clones, some missing. The data hold just over 600,000 clones, with roughly 16% observed a single time. Sequenced sample: naive CD4+ T cells from blood. The sequence was collected from a man between 18 and 35 years old in good health. The chain employs TRBV14 and TRBJ2-3; no definite D call. The CDR3 nucleotides are TGTGCCAGCAGCCTCCACCCGACCAGGAGCACAGATACGCAGTATTTT. This gives the protein CASSLHPTRSTDTQYF.